This TCR beta chain was recovered during a study of T cell changes during pregnancy in multiple sclerosis (dated 2019 in TCRdb). About the study as a whole: In women with multiple sclerosis, the researchers looked at how the T cell repertoire shifted as pregnancy progressed.

Points on this clone: Its specific antigen is unknown. Per-nucleotide qualities are absent, and no much larger clonotype sits a single base away.

The library was prepared using the immunoSEQ multiplex PCR assay. TCRdb retrieved this table from immuneACCESS and kept in-frame rearrangements only. Not all clones are present; in checked studies, unresolved V genes account for under half, and no reason is known for the remainder. For this sample there are 25,000 to 30,000 clones; about 88% appear just once. The top ten hold approximately 0.86% of the sample. Deletion took 1 base off V and 7 bases off J, with a span of 20 bases between the germline ends. Taken from the germline V gene, the CDR1 and CDR2 loops are SGHDN and FVKESK. The CDR3, cysteine through phenylalanine, is 16 amino acids long. Only the CDR3 region is kept as DNA, spanning 48 bases read in frame from base 1.

The TCR sequence derives from a female donor with multiple sclerosis, enrolled in a pregnancy study. The chain is encoded by TRBV14 joined to TRBJ2-7; tentative D gene TRBD2, with 5 bases matching. The sequenced sample was CD4+ T cells from peripheral blood mononuclear cells, obtained in the second trimester of pregnancy. The CDR3 sequence is CASSQVAGIQRREQYF. The DNA reads as follows: TGTGCCAGCAGCCAAGTTGCAGGAATACAGAGGAGGGAGCAGTACTTC.